The 32 T cell receptor beta chains presented below share a single source sample, sequenced in a study of blood T cell repertoires in COVID-19. Sequencing used immunoSEQ multiplex PCR; TCRdb keeps in-frame clones, though not all of them. The profile covers more than 110,000 clones, with under 90% appearing a single time and approximately 9% taken by the ten largest. The specimen was peripheral blood. The receptors were sampled from a woman at least 80 years old in a cohort sampled during active or convalescent COVID-19.

This sequence joins TRBV18 and TRBJ1-2; 8 bases agree with TRBD1. The V segment lost 5 bases and the J segment 5 bases; nucleotides outside the gene matches: 19. Per the germline V gene, CDR1 is KGHSH and CDR2 is LQKENI. This CDR3 has 18 residues. CDR3 protein: CASSATGVPGGPKYGYTF. The CDR3, as DNA: TGTGCCAGCTCAGCGACAGGGGTGCCCGGCGGGCCGAAATATGGCTACACCTTC.

The genes are TRBV6-5 and TRBJ2-7; TRBD1 matches at 11 bases. Per germline, CDR1 MNHEY and CDR2 SVGAGI. The V gene end was trimmed by 6 bases and the J gene end by 4 bases; junction bases not matched to a gene: 8. There are 15 residues in the CDR3. This CDR3 is CASSLTGQGAYEQYF. The CDR3 DNA is TGTGCCAGCAGCTTAACCGGACAGGGGGCGTACGAGCAGTACTTC.

The chain combines TRBV28 with TRBJ1-5, with 8 bases aligning to TRBD1. The V gene end was trimmed by 3 bases and the J gene end by 4 bases; junction bases not matched to a gene: 8. The CDR3 covers 16 residues. Germline assignment: CDR1 MDHEN and CDR2 SYDVKM. The CDR3 loop is CASSFGVRGQNQPQHF. As DNA, the CDR3 is TGTGCCAGCAGTTTTGGAGTCAGGGGGCAAAATCAGCCCCAGCATTTT.

This chain links TRBV28 with TRBJ1-4, with TRBD1 as a possible D gene (5 bases). V dropped 3 bases and J dropped 7 bases, with 9 bases sitting between them. CDR1 and CDR2 (germline): MDHEN, SYDVKM. The CDR3 covers 13 residues. CDR3 loop: CASSFVGGEKLFF. Here the CDR3 DNA reads TGTGCCAGCAGTTTTGTGGGGGGTGAAAAACTGTTTTTT.

The CDR3 bases are TGTGCCAGCAGCTTAGACTCTGACACTGAAGCTTTCTTT. It translates to CASSLDSDTEAFF. The chain is built from TRBV7-9 and TRBJ1-1; no reliable D call. V was pared by 1 base and J by 3 bases, with 6 bases between. The CDR3 extends over 13 amino acids. Looked up from germline, CDR1 is SEHNR and CDR2 is FQNEAQ (reference sequence).

This chain links TRBV9 with TRBJ1-2, with 7 positions matching TRBD1. CDR3 length equals 14 residues. Germline trimming cut 3 bases from V and 4 bases from J; bases unmatched to any gene: 6. Per germline, CDR1 SGDLS and CDR2 YYNGEE. The CDR3 coding sequence is TGTGCCAGCAGCGCTCCGGGACAGCGCTATGGCTACACCTTC. It codes for CASSAPGQRYGYTF.

The chain couples TRBV6-6 to TRBJ1-1; D is unresolved. The CDR3 totals 14 residues. CDR1 MNHNY and CDR2 SVGAGI come from the germline V gene (reference sequence). V dropped 6 bases and J dropped 2 bases, with 13 bases sitting between them. The CDR3 protein is CASRYDGPNTEAFF. CDR3 coding DNA: TGTGCCAGCAGATACGATGGGCCTAACACTGAAGCTTTCTTT.

This chain links TRBV10-2 with TRBJ2-7, with 9 nucleotides matching TRBD1. The CDR3 runs to 13 residues. With 6 bases clipped from V and 4 bases from J, the junction kept 4 bases outside the gene matches. The germline V gene has CDR1 WSHSY and CDR2 SAAADI. CDR3 bases: TGCGCCAGCAGGGGACAGGGCGGGTACGAGCAGTACGTC. Amino acids: CASRGQGGYEQYV.

This clone was detected only once. J is TRBJ1-4 and V is TRBV19; no clear D. There are 15 residues in the CDR3. With 3 bases removed from V and 4 bases from J, the gap between germline ends came to 12 bases. Germline values: CDR1 LNHDA, CDR2 SQIVND (reference sequence). The CDR3 coding sequence is TGTGCCAGTAGTATGCGCCGGACTGATAATGAAAAACTGTTTTTT. Translating it yields CASSMRRTDNEKLFF.

This clone has just a few counts. The chain employs TRBV5-6 and TRBJ2-1; 7 bases fit TRBD1. Unmatched junction bases numbered 16, after V lost 3 bases and J lost 4 bases. The germline gives CDR1 SGHDT, CDR2 YYEEEE. The CDR3 runs to 18 residues. The CDR3 sequence is CASSSRSGLGDRYNEQFF. CDR3 DNA sequence: TGTGCCAGCAGCTCGCGTAGTGGGCTTGGGGACAGATACAATGAGCAGTTCTTC. Variable domain in full (rest from reference TRBV5-6 and TRBJ2-1): DAGVTQSPTHLIKTRGQQVTLRCSPKSGHDTVSWYQQALGQGPQFIFQYYEEEERQRGNFPDRFSGHQFPNYSSELNVNALLLGDSALYLCASSSRSGLGDRYNEQFFGPGTRLTVL.

The chain carries TRBV2 and TRBJ2-7; 12 nucleotides match TRBD2. CDR3 length: 15 amino acids. Germline CDR1 is SNHLY and CDR2 is FYNNEI. After removal of 5 bases from V and 1 base from J, the junction contained 3 bases not matched to a gene. This CDR3 is CASSQLAGGSYEQYF. The CDR3, as DNA: TGTGCCAGCAGTCAACTAGCGGGGGGTTCCTACGAGCAGTACTTC.

The chain uses TRBV20-1 and TRBJ2-5; perhaps TRBD2 as D (5 bases). V was trimmed by 7 bases and J by 9 bases, leaving 15 bases between them. Germline V CDR1 and CDR2: DFQATT, SNEGSKA (reference sequence). The CDR3 loop spans 11 amino acids. CDR3 DNA: TGCAGTGTCCCCTTGACGCGGGCCCAGTACTTC. Translating it yields CSVPLTRAQYF.

This rearrangement joins TRBV9 to TRBJ2-6; 8 nucleotides line up with TRBD1. CDR1 SGDLS and CDR2 YYNGEE come from the germline V gene. The trim removed 3 bases at V and 2 bases at J, leaving 10 bases unmatched. The CDR3 has 18 amino acids. In DNA form, the CDR3 reads TGTGCCAGCAGCGCCCGGACAGGGTTTCGTGCTGGGGCCAACGTCCTGACTTTC. Amino acids: CASSARTGFRAGANVLTF.

This rearrangement joins TRBV9 to TRBJ1-1; 10 nucleotides match TRBD1. With V trimmed by 3 bases and J by 0 bases, 8 bases remained unmatched. Germline CDR1 and CDR2: SGDLS and YYNGEE. This CDR3 has 17 amino acids. CDR3 in DNA: TGTGCCAGCAGCGCCGCTGACAGGGGGCTCTTGAACACTGAAGCTTTCTTT. Residues: CASSAADRGLLNTEAFF. Full variable domain (rest looked up from reference TRBV9 and TRBJ1-1): DSGVTQTPKHLITATGQRVTLRCSPRSGDLSVYWYQQSLDQGLQFLIQYYNGEERAKGNILERFSAQQFPDLHSELNLSSLELGDSALYFCASSAADRGLLNTEAFFGQGTRLTVV.

The chain recombines TRBV27 with TRBJ2-5; possible D gene TRBD1, 6 bases. From germline, CDR1 is MNHEY and CDR2 SMNVEV (reference sequence). This CDR3 has 14 amino acids. V lost 7 bases to trimming and J lost 3 bases, with 15 bases between them. CDR3 amino acids: CASKEYQGKETQYF. The CDR3 DNA reads TGTGCCAGCAAAGAATACCAGGGGAAAGAGACCCAGTACTTC.

The rearrangement links TRBV29-1 to TRBJ1-1, with 10 nucleotides matching TRBD1. The V gene end was trimmed by 6 bases and the J gene end by 4 bases; junction bases not matched to a gene: 2. The CDR3 is made up of 12 amino acids. Germline V gives CDR1 SQVTM, CDR2 ANQGSEA. The CDR3 region is CSVGTGVTEAFF. In nucleotides, the CDR3 is TGCAGCGTGGGGACAGGGGTCACTGAAGCTTTCTTT. The full variable domain, with the rest looked up from reference TRBV29-1 and TRBJ1-1, is SAVISQKPSRDICQRGTSLTIQCQVDSQVTMMFWYRQQPGQSLTLIATANQGSEATYESGFVIDKFPISRPNLTFSTLTVSNMSPEDSSIYLCSVGTGVTEAFFGQGTRLTVV.

The V and J genes are TRBV4-3 and TRBJ1-1; possibly TRBD1 for D (6 bases). The V gene lost 0 bases and the J gene lost 4 bases, with 9 bases spanning the gap. The CDR3 extends over 14 amino acids. The germline V gene encodes CDR1 LGHNA and CDR2 YSLEER. In nucleotides, the CDR3 is TGCGCCAGCAGCCAAGACCGAGGGGGCACTGAAGCTTTCTTT. It is translated as CASSQDRGGTEAFF.

V and J are TRBV7-9 and TRBJ2-1; TRBD2 matches at 9 bases. Looked up from germline, CDR1 is SEHNR and CDR2 is FQNEAQ (reference sequence). The CDR3 length is 15 residues. Trimming at V came to 5 bases and at J to 7 bases, leaving 9 bases not matched to a gene. CDR3 in DNA: TGTGCCAGCAGCGGCTGGACTAGCGTGGGAAATGAGCAGTTCTTC. Its translation: CASSGWTSVGNEQFF.

The chain links TRBV15 to TRBJ1-2; TRBD1 matches 7 bases. CDR3 size: 14 residues. In germline, CDR1 is LNHNV, CDR2 YYDKDF (reference sequence). The ends lost 2 bases at V and 8 bases at J; junction bases unmatched: 8. The CDR3 region is CATSRSHDRAGYTF. CDR3 nucleotides: TGTGCCACCAGCAGATCACATGACAGGGCGGGCTACACCTTC. The full variable domain, with the rest looked up from reference TRBV15 and TRBJ1-2, is DAMVIQNPRYQVTQFGKPVTLSCSQTLNHNVMYWYQQKSSQAPKLLFHYYDKDFNNEADTPDNFQSRRPNTSFCFLDIRSPGLGDTAMYLCATSRSHDRAGYTFGSGTRLTVV.

This clone was seen a few times. This chain uses TRBV6-4 with TRBJ1-2; 11 bases align to TRBD1. The junction had 16 bases not matched to a gene; V was cut back by 3 bases and J by 7 bases. The CDR3 is made up of 18 amino acids. Germline CDR1 reads MRHNA; CDR2 reads SNTAGT. CDR3 region: CASSDSPGQGVTFGGYTF. CDR3 nucleotides: TGTGCCAGCAGTGATTCACCGGGACAGGGGGTAACCTTCGGTGGCTACACCTTC.

This clone was detected only once. The chain uses TRBV7-2 and TRBJ2-7, with D tentatively TRBD1 (6 bases). Trimming cost V 1 base and J 3 bases, with 13 bases left between them. The CDR3 has 15 amino acids. Germline CDR1 and CDR2: SGHTA and FQGNSA. The CDR3 nucleotides are TGTGCCAGCAGCTTAGGGGACATCTCCAGCTACGAGCAGTACTTC. Amino acid sequence: CASSLGDISSYEQYF.

The rearrangement links TRBV28 to TRBJ1-1, with D perhaps matching TRBD1 (6 bases). V lost 3 bases and J 7 bases, leaving 24 bases between the germline ends. CDR3 size: 17 residues. Germline V CDR1 and CDR2: MDHEN, SYDVKM. The DNA of the CDR3 is TGTGCCAGCAGTTTTGTGGTAGGGGGGGCGCAAGTTGATGAAGCTTTCTTT. Amino acid sequence: CASSFVVGGAQVDEAFF.

V usage is TRBV5-1 and J usage is TRBJ1-3; 10 bases line up with TRBD1. Germline CDR1 and CDR2: SGHRS and YFSETQ. Trimming took 2 bases from V and 2 from J; bases not matched to a gene: 1. CDR3 size: 15 residues. CDR3 in DNA: TGCGCCAGCAGCTTCGGACAGGGGGCTGGAAACACCATATATTTT. Encoded protein: CASSFGQGAGNTIYF.

The rearrangement links TRBV20-1 to TRBJ2-5; D gene ambiguous. V lost 4 bases to trimming and J lost 7 bases, with 10 bases between them. This CDR3 has 11 residues. The germline V gene has CDR1 DFQATT and CDR2 SNEGSKA (reference sequence). The CDR3 DNA is TGCAGTGCTAAAGACCGAGCGACCCAGTACTTC. Encoded protein: CSAKDRATQYF.

The rearrangement joins TRBV6-5 to TRBJ2-1, with TRBD2 matching 10 bases. This CDR3 has 15 residues. The V and J ends lost 1 base and 7 bases, in that order; junction bases with no gene match: 4. Per the germline V gene, CDR1 is MNHEY and CDR2 is SVGAGI. CDR3 amino acids: CASSYLAGGKNEQFF. CDR3 coding DNA: TGTGCCAGCAGTTACTTAGCGGGGGGTAAAAATGAGCAGTTCTTC.

The chain joins TRBV7-3 to TRBJ1-6; 8 nucleotides match TRBD1. Trimming at V came to 3 bases and at J to 7 bases, leaving 2 bases not matched to a gene. The CDR3 is 14 amino acids. Germline V gene sequence: CDR1 SGHTA, CDR2 FQGTGA. This CDR3 is CASSLTGANSPLHF. In DNA, the CDR3 is TGTGCCAGCAGCTTGACAGGGGCCAATTCACCCCTCCACTTT.

The J gene is TRBJ2-1, the V gene TRBV11-1, with 11 bases aligning to TRBD1. This CDR3 is 15 amino acids long. Germline loops: CDR1 SGHAT, CDR2 FQDESV (reference sequence). V shed 5 bases and J 7 bases; nucleotides not matched to a gene: 7. The DNA for the CDR3 is TGTGCCAGCAGCCTTGGACAGGGGGCTTGGAATGAGCAGTTCTTC. It encodes CASSLGQGAWNEQFF.

This rearrangement joins TRBV19 to TRBJ1-1, with D maybe TRBD1 (6 bases). Germline V CDR1 and CDR2: LNHDA, SQIVND (reference sequence). The CDR3 sequence is 13 residues long. V was clipped by 6 bases and J by 1 base, with 9 bases between them. The CDR3 loop reads CASRRQANTEAFF. CDR3 in DNA: TGTGCCAGTAGAAGACAGGCGAACACTGAAGCTTTCTTT.

This clone was picked up one time. The rearrangement joins TRBV23-1 to TRBJ2-7; possible D gene TRBD1, 6 bases. TRBV23-1 has ORF status, its function being uncertain. The CDR3 consists of 17 residues. V was pared by 4 bases and J by 0 bases, with 19 bases between. CDR3 in DNA: TGCGCCAGCAGTCCGCGTCCCGGGACAACCATCTCCTACGAGCAGTACGTC. Protein product: CASSPRPGTTISYEQYV.

V and J are TRBV6-2 or TRBV6-3 and TRBJ1-5; TRBD1 matches at 8 bases. The germline V gene has CDR1 MNHEY and CDR2 SVGEGT. Trimming took 0 bases from V and 4 from J; bases not matched to a gene: 5. This CDR3 contains 16 residues. The CDR3 reads CASSYSTGAFNQPQHF. The CDR3 nucleotides are TGTGCCAGCAGTTACTCGACAGGGGCATTTAATCAGCCCCAGCATTTT.

This clone has a count of ten or more. V gene TRBV5-4 combines with J gene TRBJ1-1, with D maybe TRBD1 (5 bases). The CDR3 totals 15 residues. Germline CDR1 is SGHNT and CDR2 is YYREEE (reference sequence). Trimming cost V 0 bases and J 9 bases, with 18 bases left between them. CDR3 sequence reads: CASSLATVQGFQAFF. The CDR3 nucleotides read TGTGCCAGCAGCTTGGCCACCGTCCAGGGCTTTCAAGCTTTCTTT.

The gene calls are TRBV29-1 and TRBJ1-4; D is possibly TRBD1 (5 bases). The germline gives CDR1 SQVTM, CDR2 ANQGSEA. This CDR3 spans 12 amino acids. V lost 7 bases to trimming and J lost 11 bases, with 17 bases between them. The CDR3 nucleotides read TGCAGCGGGCGGGACGATCGGTCTAAACTGTTTTTT. This sequence encodes CSGRDDRSKLFF. Complete variable domain (other parts from reference TRBV29-1 and TRBJ1-4): SAVISQKPSRDICQRGTSLTIQCQVDSQVTMMFWYRQQPGQSLTLIATANQGSEATYESGFVIDKFPISRPNLTFSTLTVSNMSPEDSSIYLCSGRDDRSKLFFGSGTQLSVL.